Listed below are T cell receptor beta chains from one sample, sequenced in a study of OX40 agonist ivuxolimab in advanced cancers. Profiled with immunoSEQ multiplex PCR; TCRdb holds only in-frame clones, not every one. Of 80,000 or so clones listed, over 85% are singletons. Material: CD4+ or CD8+ T cells sorted from blood, obtained in a trial of the OX40 agonist ivuxolimab. These receptors were taken from an adult with an advanced solid tumor such as melanoma, head and neck, liver or kidney cancer. The CDR3 runs from the conserved cysteine through the conserved F or W. D genes are given only for firm matches. Expanded clones are given a class, and other clones once, few, many or no size at all.

>TRBV28|.|.|TRBJ2-3
TGTGCCAGCACCCTTACTTTCAGAGGGCGCGCAGATACGCAGTATTTT
CASTLTFRGRADTQYF
>TRBV7-2|.|.|TRBJ2-2
TGTGCCACGGGGCAGCGTGCCGGGGAGCTGTTTTTT
CATGQRAGELFF
>TRBV28|.|TRBD1|TRBJ2-7
TGTGCCAGCAGTCGGGCCGGGACAGAGACAGGCGAGCAGTACTTC
CASSRAGTETGEQYF
>TRBV15|.|.|TRBJ2-7
TGTGCCACCAGCAGAGACGAAGCCTACGAGCAGTACTTC
CATSRDEAYEQYF
>TRBV19|.|TRBD2|TRBJ2-1
TGTGCCAGTAGTATCAGCGGGAGCTACAATGAGCAGTTCTTC
CASSISGSYNEQFF
>TRBV5-1|few|.|TRBJ2-7
TGCGCCAGCAGCTTGGATGTTTGGGCCTACGAGCAGTACTTC
CASSLDVWAYEQYF
>TRBV28|.|.|TRBJ2-3
TGTGCCAGCAGCCTCTACCCACAGCCGGATACGCAGTATTTT
CASSLYPQPDTQYF
>TRBV27|.|.|TRBJ1-1
TGTGCCAGCAGTTTAAGGGGTGAGGGTACTGAAGCTTTCTTT
CASSLRGEGTEAFF
>TRBV29-1|.|.|TRBJ2-3
TGCAGCGTTGAAGAGGGTAGCGATTACACAGATACGCAGTATTTT
CSVEEGSDYTDTQYF
>TRBV30|.|.|TRBJ1-5
TGTGCCTGGAGTGGGAGGGCCCGGCAGCCCCAGCATTTT
CAWSGRARQPQHF
>TRBV30|.|.|TRBJ1-6
TGTGCCTGTCTCCAGGACAGCCCTTCTTATAATTCACCCCTCCACTTT
CACLQDSPSYNSPLHF
>TRBV7-9|.|.|TRBJ2-4
TGTGCCAGCAGCTTAGAGCAGGGAGCCAAAAACATTCAGTACTTC
CASSLEQGAKNIQYF
>TRBV30|.|.|TRBJ1-2
TGTGCCTGGAGTCAGAGATATGGCTACACCTTC
CAWSQRYGYTF
>TRBV7-9|.|.|TRBJ1-2
TGTGCCAGCAGCTCTGAGACGGGCCAACTAGGTGGCTACACCTTC
CASSSETGQLGGYTF
>TRBV6-1|.|.|TRBJ1-1
TGTGCCAGTTGGTGGGACACTGAAGCTTTCTTT
CASWWDTEAFF
>TRBV6-6|.|.|TRBJ2-1
TGTGCCAGCAGTCTCTCACTGGGGAGCTCCTACAATGAGCAGTTCTTC
CASSLSLGSSYNEQFF
>TRBV2|few|.|TRBJ1-2
TGTGCCAGCAGTTCAGGACAGACCTATGGCTACACCTTC
CASSSGQTYGYTF
>TRBV5-6|.|.|TRBJ1-2
TGTGCCAGCAGCCCAGGGCCGGCTAACTATGGCTACACCTTC
CASSPGPANYGYTF
>TRBV6-6|.|TRBD1|TRBJ1-5
TGTGCCAGCAGTTACGGGCAGGGGGAGACCCAGCCCCAGCATTTT
CASSYGQGETQPQHF
>TRBV15|once|.|TRBJ2-7
TGTGCCACCAGCAGAGGAGCGTCCGAATACGAGCAGTACTTC
CATSRGASEYEQYF
>TRBV7-6|.|TRBD2|TRBJ2-1
TGTGCCAGCAGCTTTAGGGATAGCGGGAGATCCTACAATGAGCAGTTCTTC
CASSFRDSGRSYNEQFF
>TRBV18|.|.|TRBJ2-1
TGTGCCAGCTCACCACAGCCGGTTACATCCTACAATGAGCAGTTCTTC
CASSPQPVTSYNEQFF
>TRBV15|.|.|TRBJ2-3
TGTGCCACCAGCAGGTCCCGGGGAGAGTGGGGCACAGATACGCAGTATTTT
CATSRSRGEWGTDTQYF
>TRBV7-2|.|.|TRBJ1-2
TGTGCCAGCAGCTCCAGGACAGAGTTTTATTATGGCTACACCTTC
CASSSRTEFYYGYTF
>TRBV7-2|.|TRBD1|TRBJ1-5
TGTGCCAGCAGCTTAGGAGGGGCTACAGGGGATCAGCCCCAGCATTTT
CASSLGGATGDQPQHF